The entry below describes one TCR beta chain. Its specificity is not known. Systemic immunosuppression or autoimmune disease history was grounds to exclude patients. With baseline, cycle 4 day 1, and cycle 7 day 1 as timepoints, blood was sampled. The CDR3 is made up of 14 amino acids. J lost 3 bases, V lost 3 bases, and 8 bases had no gene match. Germline V gene sequence: CDR1 SQVTM, CDR2 ANQGSEA. The sample is drawn from a study of OX40 agonist ivuxolimab in advanced cancers. Study at large: Patients were treated with ivuxolimab, an agonistic anti-OX40 (CD134) antibody. The study's findings and limits: There were, on average, more expanded clones in CD8+ T cells than in CD4+.

TCRdb's table, derived via immunoSEQ multiplex PCR, lists solely in-frame clones and lacks some. The data hold tens of thousands of clones, with 85% to 95% observed a single time. The clonotype originates from an adult with an advanced solid tumor such as melanoma, head and neck, liver or kidney cancer. The sample was CD4+ or CD8+ T cells sorted from blood, taken in a trial of the OX40 agonist ivuxolimab. V and J are TRBV29-1 and TRBJ2-7; the match to TRBD2 covers 7 bases. The CDR3 region has the DNA TGCAGCGTTGACCGGGGGGATGGAGACTACGAGCAGTACTTC. Its translation: CSVDRGDGDYEQYF.